The clone carrying this T cell receptor (beta chain) was observed at least ten times. Its antigen is undetermined. Trimming removed 8 bases at V and 5 bases at J, with 16 bases between. The V gene's germline CDR1 is DFQATT and CDR2 SNEGSKA (reference sequence). The CDR3 sequence is 13 residues long. This sample was included in a study of post-analysis software for immune sequencing data. Study outcomes and limitations: Strong co-clustering by F measure was evident for samples that had been prepared in the same batch. Comparison with controls showed significantly lower normalized Chao1 diversity in multiple sclerosis patients. TRBV5-6, TRBV5-1 and TRBV20-1 were among several TRBV segments more frequent in patients than controls.

Unique molecular identifiers were built into the TCR beta cDNA libraries. Researchers reported around 510,000 cDNA molecules coming from roughly 0.93 to 9.6 million T cells. Via MiXCR, TCRdb re-called the PCR reads, giving one row per CDR3 protein. The table shows just over 250,000 distinct CDR3 sequences, with about 40% occurring only once. This clonotype was obtained from a girl between 10 and 17 years old with multiple sclerosis. Source material: blood. The rearrangement links TRBV20-1 to TRBJ1-5; perhaps TRBD1 as D (6 bases). The CDR3 region has the DNA TGCAGTAGATCCGACAGGTCTGATCAGCCCCAGCATTTT. It yields the protein CSRSDRSDQPQHF.